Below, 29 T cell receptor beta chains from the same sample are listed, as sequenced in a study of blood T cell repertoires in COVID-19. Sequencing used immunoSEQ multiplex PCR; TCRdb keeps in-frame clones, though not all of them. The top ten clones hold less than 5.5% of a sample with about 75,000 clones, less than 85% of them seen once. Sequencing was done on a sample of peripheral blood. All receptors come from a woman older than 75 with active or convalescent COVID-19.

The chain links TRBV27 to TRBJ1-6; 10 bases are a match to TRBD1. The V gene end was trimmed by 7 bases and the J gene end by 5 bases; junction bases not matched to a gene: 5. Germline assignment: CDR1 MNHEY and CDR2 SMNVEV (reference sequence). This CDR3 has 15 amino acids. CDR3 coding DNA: TGTGCCAGCACTCGGGGACAGGGGCATAATTCACCCCTCCACTTT. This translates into CASTRGQGHNSPLHF.

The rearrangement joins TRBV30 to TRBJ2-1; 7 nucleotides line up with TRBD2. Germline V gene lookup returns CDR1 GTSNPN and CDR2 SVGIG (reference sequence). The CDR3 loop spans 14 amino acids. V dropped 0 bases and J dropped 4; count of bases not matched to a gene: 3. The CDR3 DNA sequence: TGTGCCTGGAGTGTACTAGCGAGATACAATGAGCAGTTCTTC. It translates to CAWSVLARYNEQFF.

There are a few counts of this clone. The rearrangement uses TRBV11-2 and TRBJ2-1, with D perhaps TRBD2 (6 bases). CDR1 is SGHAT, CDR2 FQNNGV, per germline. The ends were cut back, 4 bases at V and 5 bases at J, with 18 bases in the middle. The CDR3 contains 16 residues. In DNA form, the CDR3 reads TGTGCCAGCAGCTCCTGGACTACCTACGTGGACAATGAGCAGTTCTTC. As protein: CASSSWTTYVDNEQFF.

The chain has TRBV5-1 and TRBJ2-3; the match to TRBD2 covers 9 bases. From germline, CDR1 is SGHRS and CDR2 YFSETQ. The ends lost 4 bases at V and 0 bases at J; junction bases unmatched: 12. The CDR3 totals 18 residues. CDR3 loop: CASSIGPSGATSTDTQYF. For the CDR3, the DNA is TGCGCCAGCAGCATTGGGCCTAGCGGGGCAACTAGCACAGATACGCAGTATTTT.

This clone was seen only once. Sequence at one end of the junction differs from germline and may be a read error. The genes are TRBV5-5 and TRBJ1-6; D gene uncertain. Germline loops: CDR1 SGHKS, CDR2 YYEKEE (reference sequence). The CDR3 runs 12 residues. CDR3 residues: CASSSSNSPLHF. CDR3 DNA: TGTGCCAGCAGCTCCTCTAATTCACCCCTCCACTTT.

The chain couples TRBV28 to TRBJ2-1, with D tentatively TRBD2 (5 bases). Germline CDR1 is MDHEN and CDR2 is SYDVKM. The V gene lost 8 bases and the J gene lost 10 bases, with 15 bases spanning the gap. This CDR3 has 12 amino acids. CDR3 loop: CASGGGLREQFF. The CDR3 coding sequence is TGTGCCAGCGGTGGAGGCCTTAGGGAGCAGTTCTTC.

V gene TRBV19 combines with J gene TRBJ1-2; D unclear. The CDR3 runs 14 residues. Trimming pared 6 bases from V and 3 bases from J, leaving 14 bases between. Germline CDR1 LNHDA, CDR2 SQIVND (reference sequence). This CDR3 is CASRTVGVHYGYTF. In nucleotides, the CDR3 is TGTGCCAGTAGAACTGTTGGAGTCCACTATGGCTACACCTTC.

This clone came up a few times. The CDR3 loop reads CASTTGVEQYF. CDR3 bases: TGTGCCAGCACCACGGGGGTTGAGCAGTACTTC. The rearrangement joins TRBV11-2 to TRBJ2-7, with a possible D match to TRBD2 (6 bases). The CDR3 spans 11 residues. V was shortened by 7 bases and J by 7 bases, with 11 bases between the two germline ends. Germline CDR1 and CDR2: SGHAT and FQNNGV.

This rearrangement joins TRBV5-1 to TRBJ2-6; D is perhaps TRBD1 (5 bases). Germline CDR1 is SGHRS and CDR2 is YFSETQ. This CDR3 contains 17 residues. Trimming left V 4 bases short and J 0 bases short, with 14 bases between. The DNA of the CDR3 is TGCGCCAGCAGCATGTCAGGGTCCTCCTCTGGGGCCAACGTCCTGACTTTC. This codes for CASSMSGSSSGANVLTF.

The CDR3 DNA is TGCGCCAGCAGCTTGGAAGCGGATATTAGCGAGCAGTACTTC. It encodes CASSLEADISEQYF. The genes are TRBV5-1 and TRBJ2-7, with D perhaps matching TRBD2 (5 bases). This CDR3 has 14 residues. Per germline, CDR1 SGHRS and CDR2 YFSETQ. The ends were cut back, 0 bases at V and 6 bases at J, with 13 bases in the middle.

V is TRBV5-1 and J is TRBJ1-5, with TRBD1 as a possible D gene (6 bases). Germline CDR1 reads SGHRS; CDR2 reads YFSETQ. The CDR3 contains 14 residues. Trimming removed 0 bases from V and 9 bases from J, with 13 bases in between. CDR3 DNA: TGCGCCAGCAGCTTGGAAGGGGGTAACACGCCCCAGCATTTT. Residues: CASSLEGGNTPQHF.

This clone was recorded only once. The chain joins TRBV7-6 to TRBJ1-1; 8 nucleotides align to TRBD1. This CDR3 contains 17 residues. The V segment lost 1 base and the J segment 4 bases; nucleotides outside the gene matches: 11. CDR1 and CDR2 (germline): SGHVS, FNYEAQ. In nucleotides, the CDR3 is TGTGCCAGCAGCTTAGAGTTAAGGGGCAGGGGGCTCACTGAAGCTTTCTTT. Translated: CASSLELRGRGLTEAFF.

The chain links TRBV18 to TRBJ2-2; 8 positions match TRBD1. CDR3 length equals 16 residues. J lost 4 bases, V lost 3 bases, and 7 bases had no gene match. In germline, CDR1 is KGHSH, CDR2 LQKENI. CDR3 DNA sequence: TGTGCCAGCTCACCTCGACAGGGGAGTGTCACCGGGGAGCTGTTTTTT. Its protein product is CASSPRQGSVTGELFF.

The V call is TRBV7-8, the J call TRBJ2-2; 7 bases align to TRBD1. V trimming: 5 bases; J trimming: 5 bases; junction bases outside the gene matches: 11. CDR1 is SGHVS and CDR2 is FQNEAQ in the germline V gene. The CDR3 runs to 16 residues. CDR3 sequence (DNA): TGTGCCAGCAGCCTAAGTAGGGGGCTGGGTACCGGGGAGCTGTTTTTT. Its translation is CASSLSRGLGTGELFF.

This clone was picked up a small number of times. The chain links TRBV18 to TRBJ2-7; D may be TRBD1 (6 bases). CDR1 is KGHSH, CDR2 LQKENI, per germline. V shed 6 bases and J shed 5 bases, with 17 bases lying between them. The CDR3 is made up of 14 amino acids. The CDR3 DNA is TGTGCCAGCTCCGTGACAGGCCCGCTGGACGAGCAGTACTTC. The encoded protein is CASSVTGPLDEQYF.

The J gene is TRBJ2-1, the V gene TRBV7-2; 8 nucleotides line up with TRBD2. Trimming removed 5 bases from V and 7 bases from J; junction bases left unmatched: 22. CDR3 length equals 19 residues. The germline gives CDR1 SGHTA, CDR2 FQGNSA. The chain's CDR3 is CASSLKFGSGGVFENEQFF. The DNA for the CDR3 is TGTGCCAGCAGCCTCAAGTTCGGGAGCGGGGGCGTTTTCGAGAATGAGCAGTTCTTC.

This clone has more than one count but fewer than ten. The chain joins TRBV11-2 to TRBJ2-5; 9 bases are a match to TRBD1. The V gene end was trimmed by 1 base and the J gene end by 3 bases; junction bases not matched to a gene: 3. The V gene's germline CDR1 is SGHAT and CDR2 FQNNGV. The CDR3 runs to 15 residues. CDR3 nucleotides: TGTGCCAGCAGCTTAGGGGACAGGGCCAAAGAGACCCAGTACTTC. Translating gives CASSLGDRAKETQYF.

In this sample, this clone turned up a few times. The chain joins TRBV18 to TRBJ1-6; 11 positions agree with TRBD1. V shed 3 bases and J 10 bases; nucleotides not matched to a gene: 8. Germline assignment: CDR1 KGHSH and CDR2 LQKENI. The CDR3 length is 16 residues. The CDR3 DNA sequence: TGTGCCAGCTCACCTCCGGGACAGGGGGTGCGGTCACCCCTCCACTTT. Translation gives CASSPPGQGVRSPLHF.

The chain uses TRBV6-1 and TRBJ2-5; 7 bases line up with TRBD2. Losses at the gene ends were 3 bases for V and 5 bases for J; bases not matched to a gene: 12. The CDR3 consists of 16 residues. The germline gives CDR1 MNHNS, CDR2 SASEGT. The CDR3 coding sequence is TGTGCCAGCAGTGACCGGCTGGGGGGGGGTTATGAGACCCAGTACTTC. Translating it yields CASSDRLGGGYETQYF.

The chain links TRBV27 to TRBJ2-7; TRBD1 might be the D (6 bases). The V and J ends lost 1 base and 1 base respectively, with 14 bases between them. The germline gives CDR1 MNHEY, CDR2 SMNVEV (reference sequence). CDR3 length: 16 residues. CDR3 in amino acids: CASSLFSAGASYEQYF. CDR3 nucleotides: TGTGCCAGCAGTTTATTCTCGGCAGGGGCGTCCTACGAGCAGTACTTC.

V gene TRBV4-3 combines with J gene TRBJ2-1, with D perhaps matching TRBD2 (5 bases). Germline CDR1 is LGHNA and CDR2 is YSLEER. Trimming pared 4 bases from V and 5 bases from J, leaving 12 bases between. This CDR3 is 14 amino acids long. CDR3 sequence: CASSRGGRDNEQFF. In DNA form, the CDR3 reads TGCGCCAGCAGCCGCGGAGGCCGGGACAATGAGCAGTTCTTC.

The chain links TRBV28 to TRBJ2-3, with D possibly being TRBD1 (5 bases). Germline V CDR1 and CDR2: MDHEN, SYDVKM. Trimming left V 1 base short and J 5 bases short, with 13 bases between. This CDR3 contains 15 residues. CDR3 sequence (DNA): TGTGCCAGCAGTTTATATCCAGGGATAAGAGATACGCAGTATTTT. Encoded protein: CASSLYPGIRDTQYF.

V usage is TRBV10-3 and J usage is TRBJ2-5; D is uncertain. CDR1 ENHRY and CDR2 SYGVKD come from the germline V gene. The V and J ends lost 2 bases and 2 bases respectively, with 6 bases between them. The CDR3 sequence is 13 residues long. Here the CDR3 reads CAISEILQETQYF. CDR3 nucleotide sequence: TGTGCCATCAGTGAGATACTTCAAGAGACCCAGTACTTC.

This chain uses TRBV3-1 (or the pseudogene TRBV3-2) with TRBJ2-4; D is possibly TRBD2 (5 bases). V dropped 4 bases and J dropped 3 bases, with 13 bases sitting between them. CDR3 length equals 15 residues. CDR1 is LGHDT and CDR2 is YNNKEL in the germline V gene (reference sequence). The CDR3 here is CASSRMGDGKNIQYF. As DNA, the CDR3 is TGTGCCAGCAGCCGAATGGGAGACGGCAAAAACATTCAGTACTTC.

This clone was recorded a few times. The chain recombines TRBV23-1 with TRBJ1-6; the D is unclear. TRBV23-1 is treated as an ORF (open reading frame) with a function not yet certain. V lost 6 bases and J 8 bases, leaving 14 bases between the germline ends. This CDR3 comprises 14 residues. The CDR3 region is CASRPQRDDSPLHF. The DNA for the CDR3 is TGCGCCAGCAGACCACAGAGAGATGATTCACCCCTCCACTTT.

CDR3: CASSSGQGLNQPQHF. CDR3 DNA: TGTGCCAGCAGCTCGGGACAGGGACTCAATCAGCCCCAGCATTTT. This chain connects TRBV7-9 to TRBJ1-5, with 9 bases lining up with TRBD1. The CDR3 covers 15 residues. CDR1 and CDR2 (germline): SEHNR, FQNEAQ (reference sequence). Germline trimming cut 4 bases from V and 3 bases from J; bases unmatched to any gene: 4.

The DNA of the CDR3 is TGTGCCAGCAGCGAAGATGCCAGGGGGTACTTAATGGGCGAGCAGTACTTC. It is translated as CASSEDARGYLMGEQYF. The chain has TRBV7-8 and TRBJ2-7; 7 nucleotides align to TRBD1. V shed 5 bases, J shed 6 bases, and the junction held 19 bases outside the gene matches. The CDR3 is 17 residues long. Germline CDR1 and CDR2: SGHVS and FQNEAQ.

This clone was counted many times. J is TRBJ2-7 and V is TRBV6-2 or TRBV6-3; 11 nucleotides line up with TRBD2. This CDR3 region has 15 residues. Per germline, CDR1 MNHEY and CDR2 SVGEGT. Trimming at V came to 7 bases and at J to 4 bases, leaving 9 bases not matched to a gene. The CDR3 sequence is CASIPALAGVYEQYF. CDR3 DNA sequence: TGTGCCAGCATCCCGGCACTAGCGGGAGTTTACGAGCAGTACTTC.

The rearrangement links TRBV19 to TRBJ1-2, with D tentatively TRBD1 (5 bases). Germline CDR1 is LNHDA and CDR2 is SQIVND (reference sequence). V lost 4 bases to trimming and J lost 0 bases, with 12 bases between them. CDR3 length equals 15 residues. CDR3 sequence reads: CASSTTASANYGYTF. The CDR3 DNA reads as TGTGCCAGTAGTACGACAGCTTCAGCTAACTATGGCTACACCTTC. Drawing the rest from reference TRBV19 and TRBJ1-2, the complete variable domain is DGGITQSPKYLFRKEGQNVTLSCEQNLNHDAMYWYRQDPGQGLRLIYYSQIVNDFQKGDIAEGYSVSREKKESFPLTVTSAQKNPTAFYLCASSTTASANYGYTFGSGTRLTVV.